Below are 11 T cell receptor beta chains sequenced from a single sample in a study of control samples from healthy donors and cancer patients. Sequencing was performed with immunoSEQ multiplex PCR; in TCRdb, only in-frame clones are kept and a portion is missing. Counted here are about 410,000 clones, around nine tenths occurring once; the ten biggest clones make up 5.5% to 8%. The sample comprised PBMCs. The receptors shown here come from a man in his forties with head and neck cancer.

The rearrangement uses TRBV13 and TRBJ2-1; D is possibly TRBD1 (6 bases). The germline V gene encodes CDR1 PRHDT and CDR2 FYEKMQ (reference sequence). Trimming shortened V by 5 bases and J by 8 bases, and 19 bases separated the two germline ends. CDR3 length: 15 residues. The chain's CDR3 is CASSPGPGAQHEQFF. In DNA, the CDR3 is TGTGCCAGCAGCCCGGGCCCAGGGGCCCAGCATGAGCAGTTCTTC.

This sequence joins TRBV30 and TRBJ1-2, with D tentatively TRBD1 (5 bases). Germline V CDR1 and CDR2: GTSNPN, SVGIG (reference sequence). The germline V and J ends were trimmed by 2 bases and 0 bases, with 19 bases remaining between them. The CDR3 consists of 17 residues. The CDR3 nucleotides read TGTGCCTGGAGTTTGAAGCTTGGCCGGGGCACTAACTATGGCTACACCTTC. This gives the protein CAWSLKLGRGTNYGYTF.

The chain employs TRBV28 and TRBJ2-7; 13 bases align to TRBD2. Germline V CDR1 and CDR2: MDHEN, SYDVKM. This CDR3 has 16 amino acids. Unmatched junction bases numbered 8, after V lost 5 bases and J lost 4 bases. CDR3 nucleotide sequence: TGTGCCAGCAGTACCTCGACTAGCGGGAGGTCGTACGAGCAGTACTTC. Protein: CASSTSTSGRSYEQYF.

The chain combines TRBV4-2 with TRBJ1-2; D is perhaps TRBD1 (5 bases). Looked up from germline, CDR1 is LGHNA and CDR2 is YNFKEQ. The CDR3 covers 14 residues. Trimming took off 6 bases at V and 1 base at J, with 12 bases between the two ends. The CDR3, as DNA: TGTGCCAGCAGTCAGGTGGGGGTTAACTATGGCTACACCTTC. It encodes CASSQVGVNYGYTF.

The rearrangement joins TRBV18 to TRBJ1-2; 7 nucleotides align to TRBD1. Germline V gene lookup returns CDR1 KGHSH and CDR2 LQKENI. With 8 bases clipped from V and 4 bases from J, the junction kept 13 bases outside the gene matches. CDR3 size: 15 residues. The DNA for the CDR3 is TGTGCCAGCCAGACCGCCGGGACAGAAGCCTATGGCTACACCTTC. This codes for CASQTAGTEAYGYTF.

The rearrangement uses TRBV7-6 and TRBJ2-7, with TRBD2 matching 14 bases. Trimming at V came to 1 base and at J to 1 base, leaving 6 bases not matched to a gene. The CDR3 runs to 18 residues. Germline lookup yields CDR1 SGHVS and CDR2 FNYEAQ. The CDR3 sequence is CASSLGGTSGGSSYEQYF. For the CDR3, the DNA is TGTGCCAGCAGCTTAGGGGGGACTAGCGGGGGTTCGTCCTACGAGCAGTACTTC.

For the CDR3, the DNA is TGTGCCAGCAGTTTACCAGGGACGAGTCAGCCCCAGCATTTT. Protein sequence: CASSLPGTSQPQHF. V usage is TRBV6-5 and J usage is TRBJ1-5; tentative D call: TRBD1 (5 bases). The germline gives CDR1 MNHEY, CDR2 SVGAGI. CDR3 size: 14 residues. The ends were cut back, 4 bases at V and 6 bases at J, with 13 bases in the middle.

This CDR3 is CASKLKQGLYGYTF. The CDR3 nucleotides read TGTGCCAGCAAACTCAAACAGGGTCTCTATGGCTACACCTTC. This chain uses TRBV7-2 with TRBJ1-2; tentative D call: TRBD1 (6 bases). CDR1 and CDR2 from the germline V gene are SGHTA and FQGNSA. The CDR3 extends over 14 amino acids. V lost 7 bases to trimming and J lost 4 bases, with 16 bases between them. Supplemented by reference TRBV7-2 and TRBJ1-2, the full variable domain reads GAGVSQSPSNKVTEKGKDVELRCDPISGHTALYWYRQSLGQGLEFLIYFQGNSAPDKSGLPSDRFSAERTGGSVSTLTIQRTQQEDSAVYLCASKLKQGLYGYTFGSGTRLTVV.

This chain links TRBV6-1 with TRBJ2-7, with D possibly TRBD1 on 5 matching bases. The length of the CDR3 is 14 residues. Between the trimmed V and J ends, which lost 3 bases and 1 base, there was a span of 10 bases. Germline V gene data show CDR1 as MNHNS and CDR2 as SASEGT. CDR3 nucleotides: TGTGCCAGCAGTGAGATACAGGTTTCCTACGAGCAGTACTTC. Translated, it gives CASSEIQVSYEQYF.

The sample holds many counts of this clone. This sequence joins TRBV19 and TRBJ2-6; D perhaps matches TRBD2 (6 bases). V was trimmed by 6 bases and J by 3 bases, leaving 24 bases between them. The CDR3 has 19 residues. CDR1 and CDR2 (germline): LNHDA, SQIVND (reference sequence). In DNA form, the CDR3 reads TGTGCCAGTAGGCCCCGGTGGGCAGGCGGCGGGGTTGGGGCCAACGTCCTGACTTTC. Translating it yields CASRPRWAGGGVGANVLTF.

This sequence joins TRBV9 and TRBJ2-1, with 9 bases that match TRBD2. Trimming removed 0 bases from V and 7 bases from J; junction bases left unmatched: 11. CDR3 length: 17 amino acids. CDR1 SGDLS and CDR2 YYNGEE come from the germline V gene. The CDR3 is CASSVAPISGSGNEQFF. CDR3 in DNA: TGTGCCAGCAGCGTAGCCCCAATTAGCGGGAGCGGGAATGAGCAGTTCTTC.